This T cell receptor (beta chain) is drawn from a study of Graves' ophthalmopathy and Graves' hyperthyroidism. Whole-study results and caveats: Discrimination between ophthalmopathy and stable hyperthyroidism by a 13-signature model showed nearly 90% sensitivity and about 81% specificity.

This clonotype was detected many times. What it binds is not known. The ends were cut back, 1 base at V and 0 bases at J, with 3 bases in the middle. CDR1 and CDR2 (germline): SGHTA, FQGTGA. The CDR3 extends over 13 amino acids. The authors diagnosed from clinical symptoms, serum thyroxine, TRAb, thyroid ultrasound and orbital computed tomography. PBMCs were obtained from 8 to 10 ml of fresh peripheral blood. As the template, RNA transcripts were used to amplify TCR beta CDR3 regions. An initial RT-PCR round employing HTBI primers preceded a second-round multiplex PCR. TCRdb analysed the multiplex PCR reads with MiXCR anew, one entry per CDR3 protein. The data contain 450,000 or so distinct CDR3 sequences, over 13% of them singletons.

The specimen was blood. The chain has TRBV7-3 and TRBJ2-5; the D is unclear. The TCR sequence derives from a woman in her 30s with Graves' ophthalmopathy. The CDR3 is CASSLKNQETQYF. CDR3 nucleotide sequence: TGTGCCAGCAGCTTAAAGAACCAAGAGACCCAGTACTTC.